This is a list of T cell receptor beta chains from one sample in a study of spatial heterogeneity in lung cancer. Via MiXCR, TCRdb re-called the 5' RACE reads, giving one row per CDR3 protein. This table holds tens of thousands of distinct CDR3 sequences, 10% to 15% found once. The source was PBMCs, collected at surgery. These receptors came from a male donor with early-stage non-small cell lung cancer. Both conserved end residues are part of each CDR3. D genes are given only for firm matches. The size of a clone is reported for some rows only, either as once, few or many, or as a class for expanded clones.

v_call: TRBV29-1; d_call: TRBD2; j_call: TRBJ2-3; clone_size: many; cdr3_aa: CSVESRGAGVTDTQYF; cdr3_nt: TGCAGCGTTGAAAGCCGGGGTGCGGGAGTCACAGATACGCAGTATTTT
v_call: TRBV7-7; d_call: TRBD1; j_call: TRBJ2-5; clone_size: few; cdr3_aa: CASSLYTGAEETQYF; cdr3_nt: TGTGCTAGCAGCCTCTATACAGGGGCAGAAGAGACCCAGTACTTC
v_call: TRBV11-3; d_call: TRBD1; j_call: TRBJ1-1; clone_size: few; cdr3_aa: CASSPGDRMNTEAFF; cdr3_nt: TGTGCCAGCAGCCCTGGGGACAGGATGAACACTGAAGCTTTCTTT
v_call: TRBV6-5; d_call: NA; j_call: TRBJ2-7; clone_size: NA; cdr3_aa: CASSWGDEQYF; cdr3_nt: TGTGCCAGCAGTTGGGGGGACGAGCAGTACTTC
v_call: TRBV7-9; d_call: NA; j_call: TRBJ1-1; clone_size: few; cdr3_aa: CASSPYLTWKPLNTEAFF; cdr3_nt: TGTGCCAGCAGCCCTTACCTCACTTGGAAGCCGTTGAACACTGAAGCTTTCTTT
v_call: TRBV20-1; d_call: NA; j_call: TRBJ1-3; clone_size: many; cdr3_aa: CSATAGLLISGNTIYF; cdr3_nt: TGCAGTGCTACAGCGGGACTCCTTATCTCTGGAAACACCATATATTTT
v_call: TRBV6-2/TRBV6-3; d_call: TRBD2; j_call: TRBJ2-1; clone_size: few; cdr3_aa: CASGSQTSDYNEQFF; cdr3_nt: TGTGCCAGCGGTTCCCAGACTAGCGACTACAATGAGCAGTTCTTC
v_call: TRBV29-1; d_call: NA; j_call: TRBJ2-1; clone_size: NA; cdr3_aa: CSVEDKLNEQFF; cdr3_nt: TGCAGCGTTGAAGATAAACTCAATGAGCAGTTCTTC
v_call: TRBV5-1; d_call: NA; j_call: TRBJ2-7; clone_size: NA; cdr3_aa: CASSLVPPSDEQYF; cdr3_nt: TGCGCCAGCAGCTTGGTCCCCCCGTCGGACGAGCAGTACTTC
v_call: TRBV21-1; d_call: NA; j_call: TRBJ1-1; clone_size: many; cdr3_aa: CASSKVSTYTEAFF; cdr3_nt: TGTGCCAGCAGCAAAGTTAGTACCTACACTGAAGCTTTCTTT
v_call: TRBV7-9; d_call: NA; j_call: TRBJ1-2; clone_size: few; cdr3_aa: CAPREGDGYTF; cdr3_nt: TGTGCCCCTAGAGAGGGGGATGGCTACACCTTC
v_call: TRBV20-1; d_call: NA; j_call: TRBJ1-6; clone_size: NA; cdr3_aa: CSARDSGARDSPLHF; cdr3_nt: TGCAGTGCTAGAGATAGTGGGGCCCGTGATTCACCCCTCCACTTT
v_call: TRBV24-1; d_call: NA; j_call: TRBJ2-2; clone_size: NA; cdr3_aa: CATSDAGTSITGELFF; cdr3_nt: TGTGCCACCAGTGATGCCGGGACCTCAATCACCGGGGAGCTGTTTTTT
v_call: TRBV7-9; d_call: NA; j_call: TRBJ2-3; clone_size: many; cdr3_aa: CASSFTSSSTDTQYF; cdr3_nt: TGTGCCAGCAGCTTTACCTCCAGTAGCACAGATACGCAGTATTTT
v_call: TRBV6-2/TRBV6-3; d_call: TRBD1; j_call: TRBJ1-2; clone_size: many; cdr3_aa: CASRIGTGRGYTF; cdr3_nt: TGTGCCAGCAGGATCGGGACAGGGAGAGGCTACACCTTC
v_call: TRBV12-3/TRBV12-4; d_call: TRBD2; j_call: TRBJ2-1; clone_size: NA; cdr3_aa: CASTPGWSGRRQFF; cdr3_nt: TGTGCCAGCACCCCCGGGTGGAGCGGGAGGAGACAGTTCTTC
v_call: TRBV6-5; d_call: NA; j_call: TRBJ2-7; clone_size: NA; cdr3_aa: CASSYSGRWTYEQYF; cdr3_nt: TGTGCCAGCAGTTACTCTGGGCGGTGGACCTACGAGCAGTACTTC
v_call: TRBV29-1; d_call: TRBD2; j_call: TRBJ2-5; clone_size: many; cdr3_aa: CSVARGVQETQYF; cdr3_nt: TGCAGCGTTGCGCGGGGGGTCCAAGAGACCCAGTACTTC
v_call: TRBV5-1; d_call: NA; j_call: TRBJ2-7; clone_size: NA; cdr3_aa: CASSWDPSYEQYF; cdr3_nt: TGCGCCAGCAGCTGGGACCCCTCCTACGAGCAGTACTTC
v_call: TRBV7-2; d_call: NA; j_call: TRBJ2-5; clone_size: NA; cdr3_aa: CASSLVGRQETQYF; cdr3_nt: TGTGCCAGCAGCTTAGTTGGCAGACAAGAGACCCAGTACTTC
v_call: TRBV4-2; d_call: TRBD2; j_call: TRBJ2-3; clone_size: many; cdr3_aa: CASSQDLASGRAGSTDTQYF; cdr3_nt: TGTGCCAGCAGCCAAGATCTTGCAAGCGGGAGGGCCGGTAGCACAGATACGCAGTATTTT
v_call: TRBV28; d_call: NA; j_call: TRBJ2-1; clone_size: few; cdr3_aa: CASSLARDYYNEQFF; cdr3_nt: TGTGCCAGCAGTTTAGCACGGGATTACTACAATGAGCAGTTCTTC
v_call: TRBV27; d_call: NA; j_call: TRBJ2-7; clone_size: NA; cdr3_aa: CASRESVGEQYF; cdr3_nt: TGTGCCAGCAGAGAGTCGGTCGGCGAGCAGTACTTC
v_call: TRBV7-2; d_call: TRBD1; j_call: TRBJ1-4; clone_size: NA; cdr3_aa: CASSLTGRDEKLFF; cdr3_nt: TGTGCCAGCAGCCTGACAGGGCGGGATGAAAAACTGTTTTTT
v_call: TRBV9; d_call: NA; j_call: TRBJ2-4; clone_size: many; cdr3_aa: CASSPTAVVKNIQYF; cdr3_nt: TGTGCCAGCAGCCCCACGGCAGTGGTCAAAAACATTCAGTACTTC
v_call: TRBV9; d_call: NA; j_call: TRBJ2-5; clone_size: NA; cdr3_aa: CASSVGMTLWETQYF; cdr3_nt: TGTGCCAGCAGCGTAGGAATGACCCTCTGGGAGACCCAGTACTTC
v_call: TRBV28; d_call: NA; j_call: TRBJ1-5; clone_size: few; cdr3_aa: CASSSMNQPQHF; cdr3_nt: TGTGCCAGCAGTTCCATGAATCAGCCCCAGCATTTT
v_call: TRBV6-5; d_call: NA; j_call: TRBJ1-1; clone_size: NA; cdr3_aa: CASQRDGGEAFF; cdr3_nt: TGTGCCAGTCAAAGGGATGGAGGTGAAGCTTTCTTT
v_call: TRBV27; d_call: TRBD1; j_call: TRBJ1-5; clone_size: few; cdr3_aa: CASSGGTGGNQPQHF; cdr3_nt: TGTGCCAGCAGTGGCGGAACAGGGGGAAATCAGCCCCAGCATTTT
v_call: TRBV28; d_call: TRBD2; j_call: TRBJ2-1; clone_size: few; cdr3_aa: CASSSPGGSGARDEQFF; cdr3_nt: TGTGCCAGCAGTTCCCCCGGCGGGAGCGGAGCCCGGGATGAGCAGTTCTTC
v_call: TRBV19; d_call: NA; j_call: TRBJ1-1; clone_size: NA; cdr3_aa: CASSPIRGTEAFF; cdr3_nt: TGTGCCAGTAGCCCCATTAGGGGCACTGAAGCTTTCTTT
v_call: TRBV2; d_call: NA; j_call: TRBJ2-2; clone_size: many; cdr3_aa: CATGLSNTGELFF; cdr3_nt: TGTGCCACCGGACTATCGAACACCGGGGAGCTGTTTTTT
v_call: TRBV18; d_call: TRBD1; j_call: TRBJ2-5; clone_size: few; cdr3_aa: CASSPTGGVEETQYF; cdr3_nt: TGTGCCAGCTCACCAACAGGGGGCGTAGAGGAGACCCAGTACTTC
v_call: TRBV4-3; d_call: TRBD2; j_call: TRBJ2-1; clone_size: many; cdr3_aa: CASSPFSSGGHKFF; cdr3_nt: TGCGCCAGCAGCCCCTTCAGCTCGGGAGGCCACAAGTTCTTC
v_call: TRBV10-3; d_call: NA; j_call: TRBJ2-1; clone_size: many; cdr3_aa: CAISEGDEQFF; cdr3_nt: TGTGCCATCAGTGAGGGGGATGAGCAGTTCTTC
v_call: TRBV15; d_call: NA; j_call: TRBJ2-3; clone_size: many; cdr3_aa: CATSRGLTGDTQYF; cdr3_nt: TGTGCCACCAGCAGAGGGCTAACAGGGGATACGCAGTATTTT
v_call: TRBV30; d_call: NA; j_call: TRBJ1-5; clone_size: NA; cdr3_aa: CAWSEQNQPQHF; cdr3_nt: TGTGCCTGGAGTGAGCAGAATCAGCCCCAGCATTTT
v_call: TRBV27; d_call: TRBD1; j_call: TRBJ1-4; clone_size: few; cdr3_aa: CASLTPGGKLFF; cdr3_nt: TGTGCCAGCCTTACGCCAGGGGGAAAACTGTTTTTT
v_call: TRBV6-2/TRBV6-3; d_call: TRBD2; j_call: TRBJ2-1; clone_size: few; cdr3_aa: CASSGLDEQFF; cdr3_nt: TGTGCCAGCAGCGGACTAGATGAGCAGTTCTTC
v_call: TRBV5-1; d_call: NA; j_call: TRBJ1-4; clone_size: few; cdr3_aa: CASSLEGSGEKLFF; cdr3_nt: TGCGCCAGCAGCTTGGAAGGGTCAGGTGAAAAACTGTTTTTT